At least ten counts were recorded for the clone carrying this TCR beta chain. The antigen remains unidentified. The record originates from a study of human T cells and chemical hapten exposure. At the level of the study: Investigators sensitized roughly 2 cm by roughly 2 cm of upper inner arm skin with 2% DPC. Diphenylcyclopropenone, dosed weekly to the scalp, was given to patients throughout the roughly 23-week study.

TCRdb re-analysed the RACE reads in MiXCR, keeping a single row per CDR3 protein. The table has around 300,000 distinct CDR3 sequences, about 5.4% seen once; the top ten hold around 8.8%. Regarding the study as a whole: No alteration of TCRs above 1 in 1000 frequency was seen with DPC sensitization.

Time point: pre-sensitization, week 0. Treatment: therapeutic diphenylcyclopropenone sensitization with weekly scalp DPC. Unfractionated whole blood yielded the extracted total RNA. Trimming removed 4 bases from V and 1 base from J, with 12 bases in between. The germline V gene has CDR1 SQVTM and CDR2 ANQGSEA. CDR3 length: 14 amino acids. The TCR originated in a woman younger than 35 with alopecia areata. Some clones in this sample may be carry-over from other donors' samples. The source was whole blood, collected in connection with sensitization to the hapten diphenylcyclopropenone (DPC). The chain is built from TRBV29-1 and TRBJ2-3; D remains ambiguous. The CDR3: CSVASPTGTDTQYF. CDR3 coding DNA: TGCAGCGTTGCGTCTCCCACGGGCACAGATACGCAGTATTTT.